Sequencing of this T cell receptor beta chain was carried out in a study of cytotoxic CD8 clonotypes in ibrutinib-treated CLL. The germline V gene has CDR1 SGHTA and CDR2 FQGNSA. This CDR3 is built from 15 residues. Remarks on this clone: A junction boundary mismatches the germline segment, possibly from a read error.

Produced via immunoSEQ multiplex PCR; TCRdb's table is partial and in-frame only. The sample contains roughly 110,000 clones, 50% to 65% of which appear only once. This receptor was taken from a human donor with chronic lymphocytic leukemia. The rearrangement uses TRBV7-2 and TRBJ2-1; D is possibly TRBD2 (5 bases). The material sequenced was PBMCs, taken after 24 months of ibrutinib treatment. The CDR3: CASSLASLAYNEQFF. The CDR3, as DNA: TGTGCCAGCAGCCTAGCTTCCTTGGCCTACAATGAGCAGTTCTTC.